Listed here is a single T cell receptor (beta chain). The data were taken from a study of CD8 T cells in Susac syndrome. V was clipped by 4 bases and J by 0 bases, with 16 bases between them. The CDR3 spans 17 residues. The germline V gene has CDR1 SGHTA and CDR2 FQGNSA. TEMRA cells were FACS-enriched, while CD8+ and CD4+ T cells were negatively isolated. It was with random hexamers that about 0.45 to 1 ug RNA was reverse transcribed. Amplification of TCR beta CDR3 was carried out by immunoSEQ multiplex PCR, which covered 54 Vbeta and 13 Jbeta segments. MiXCR, applied by TCRdb to the immunoSEQ multiplex PCR reads, yields one record per CDR3 protein. The sample records approximately 270,000 distinct CDR3 sequences, roughly 93% being singletons.

The material sequenced was CD4+ T cells from PBMCs. The receptor was isolated from a human donor with multiple sclerosis. The rearrangement joins TRBV7-2 to TRBJ1-3; D uncertain. The CDR3 sequence: CASSSIPGPRSGNTIYF. The DNA of the CDR3 is TGTGCCAGCAGCTCGATTCCGGGCCCCCGCTCTGGAAACACCATATATTTT.